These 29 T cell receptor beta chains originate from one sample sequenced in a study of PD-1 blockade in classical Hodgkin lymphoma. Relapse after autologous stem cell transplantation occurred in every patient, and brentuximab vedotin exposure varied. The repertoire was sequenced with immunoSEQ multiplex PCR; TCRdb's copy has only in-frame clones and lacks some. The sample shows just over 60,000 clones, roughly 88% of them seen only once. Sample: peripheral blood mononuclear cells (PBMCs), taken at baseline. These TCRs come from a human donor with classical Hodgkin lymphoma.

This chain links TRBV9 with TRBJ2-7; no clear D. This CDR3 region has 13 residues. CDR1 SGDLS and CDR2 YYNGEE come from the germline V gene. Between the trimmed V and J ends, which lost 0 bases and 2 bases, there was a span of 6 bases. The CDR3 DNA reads TGTGCCAGCAGCGTAGGGATGACCTACGAGCAGTACTTC. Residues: CASSVGMTYEQYF.

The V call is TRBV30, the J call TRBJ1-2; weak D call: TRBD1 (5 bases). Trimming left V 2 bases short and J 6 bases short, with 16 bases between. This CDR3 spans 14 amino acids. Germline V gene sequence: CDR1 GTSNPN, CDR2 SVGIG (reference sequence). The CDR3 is CAWSSQGSINGYTF. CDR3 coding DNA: TGTGCCTGGAGTAGCCAGGGCAGCATTAATGGCTACACCTTC.

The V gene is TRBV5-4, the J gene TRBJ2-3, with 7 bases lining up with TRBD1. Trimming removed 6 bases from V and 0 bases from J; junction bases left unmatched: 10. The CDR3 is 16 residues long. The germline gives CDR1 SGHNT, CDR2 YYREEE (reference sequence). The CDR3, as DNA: TGTGCCAGCAACCCGGGACAGTTCCCTAGCACAGATACGCAGTATTTT. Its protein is CASNPGQFPSTDTQYF.

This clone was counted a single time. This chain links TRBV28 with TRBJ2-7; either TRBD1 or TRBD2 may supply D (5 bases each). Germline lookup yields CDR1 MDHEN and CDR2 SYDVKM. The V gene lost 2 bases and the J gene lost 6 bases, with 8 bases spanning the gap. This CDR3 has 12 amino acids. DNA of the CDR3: TGTGCCAGCAGTTTACGGGGCACCGAGCAGTACTTC. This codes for CASSLRGTEQYF.

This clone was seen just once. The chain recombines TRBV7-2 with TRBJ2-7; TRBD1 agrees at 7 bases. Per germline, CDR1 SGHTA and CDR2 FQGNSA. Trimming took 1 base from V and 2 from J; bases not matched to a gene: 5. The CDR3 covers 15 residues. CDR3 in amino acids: CASSLGTGVTYEQYF. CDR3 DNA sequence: TGTGCCAGCAGCTTAGGGACAGGCGTGACCTACGAGCAGTACTTC.

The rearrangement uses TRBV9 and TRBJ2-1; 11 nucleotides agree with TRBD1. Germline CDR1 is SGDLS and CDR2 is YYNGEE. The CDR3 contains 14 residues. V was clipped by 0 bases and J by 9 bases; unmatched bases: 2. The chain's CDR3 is CASSVGTGGTEQFF. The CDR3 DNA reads TGTGCCAGCAGCGTAGGGACAGGGGGCACTGAGCAGTTCTTC. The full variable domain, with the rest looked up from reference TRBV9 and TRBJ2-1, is DSGVTQTPKHLITATGQRVTLRCSPRSGDLSVYWYQQSLDQGLQFLIQYYNGEERAKGNILERFSAQQFPDLHSELNLSSLELGDSALYFCASSVGTGGTEQFFGPGTRLTVL.

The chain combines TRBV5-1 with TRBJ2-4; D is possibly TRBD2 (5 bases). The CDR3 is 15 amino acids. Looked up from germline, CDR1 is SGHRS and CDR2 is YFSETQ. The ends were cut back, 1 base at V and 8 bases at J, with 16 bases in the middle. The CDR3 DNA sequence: TGCGCCAGCAGCTTGTTTAGCGACGTACGGGACATTCAGTACTTC. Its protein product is CASSLFSDVRDIQYF.

The CDR3 here is CASSAYRSTNEKLFF. For the CDR3, the DNA is TGTGCCAGTAGTGCCTACAGGTCAACTAATGAAAAACTGTTTTTT. This chain joins TRBV19 and TRBJ1-4; the D gene is possibly TRBD1 (5 bases). CDR3 length: 15 residues. The V and J ends lost 5 bases and 0 bases respectively, with 10 bases between them. CDR1 is LNHDA and CDR2 is SQIVND in the germline V gene (reference sequence).

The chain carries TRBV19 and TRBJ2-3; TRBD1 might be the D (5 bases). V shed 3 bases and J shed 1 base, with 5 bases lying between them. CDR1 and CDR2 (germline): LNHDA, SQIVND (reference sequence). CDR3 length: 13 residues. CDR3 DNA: TGTGCCAGTAGTATCAGGGGCACAGATACGCAGTATTTT. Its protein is CASSIRGTDTQYF.

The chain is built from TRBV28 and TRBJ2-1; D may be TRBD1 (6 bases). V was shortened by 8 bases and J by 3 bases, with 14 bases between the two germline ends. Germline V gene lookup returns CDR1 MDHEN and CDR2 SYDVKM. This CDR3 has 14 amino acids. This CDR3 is CASYEGGYYNEQFF. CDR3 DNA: TGTGCCAGCTACGAAGGGGGTTACTACAATGAGCAGTTCTTC.

CDR3 nucleotides: TGCGCCAGCAGCCAACCTTACAGGGGGAAAAACACTGAAGCTTTCTTT. This encodes CASSQPYRGKNTEAFF. The chain uses TRBV5-1 and TRBJ1-1; TRBD1 agrees at 8 bases. Trimming took 4 bases from V and 2 from J; bases not matched to a gene: 10. The CDR3 contains 16 residues. CDR1 and CDR2 from the germline V gene are SGHRS and YFSETQ.

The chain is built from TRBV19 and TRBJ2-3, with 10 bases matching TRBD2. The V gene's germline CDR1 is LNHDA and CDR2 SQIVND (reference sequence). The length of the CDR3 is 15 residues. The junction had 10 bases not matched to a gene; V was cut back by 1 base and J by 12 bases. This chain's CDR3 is CASSIGLAGASSQYF. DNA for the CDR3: TGTGCCAGTAGTATAGGGCTAGCGGGGGCTTCGTCCCAGTATTTT.

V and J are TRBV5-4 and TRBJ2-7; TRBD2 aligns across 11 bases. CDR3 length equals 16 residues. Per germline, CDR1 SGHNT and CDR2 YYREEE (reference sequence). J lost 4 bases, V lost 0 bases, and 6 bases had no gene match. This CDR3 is CASSLALAGGRYEQYF. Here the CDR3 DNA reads TGTGCCAGCAGCTTGGCCTTAGCGGGGGGGCGATACGAGCAGTACTTC.

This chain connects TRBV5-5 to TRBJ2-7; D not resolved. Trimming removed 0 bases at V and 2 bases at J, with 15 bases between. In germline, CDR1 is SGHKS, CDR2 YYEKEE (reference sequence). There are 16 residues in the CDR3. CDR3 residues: CASSLGVGLTTYEQYF. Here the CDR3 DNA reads TGTGCCAGCAGCTTGGGGGTCGGGTTAACCACCTACGAGCAGTACTTC.

Here the CDR3 reads CASSLVLDRAYEQYF. CDR3 coding DNA: TGTGCCAGCAGTTTGGTTTTAGACAGGGCCTACGAGCAGTACTTC. The V and J genes are TRBV28 and TRBJ2-7, with 7 bases matching TRBD1. Germline values: CDR1 MDHEN, CDR2 SYDVKM. The CDR3 is 15 residues long. V dropped 3 bases and J dropped 2; count of bases not matched to a gene: 7.

The DNA for the CDR3 is TGTGCCAGCAGCGCCTCCAGCAGTGTCAATCAGCCCCAGCATTTT. Protein: CASSASSSVNQPQHF. This chain connects TRBV9 to TRBJ1-5; D unclear. V was shortened by 3 bases and J by 3 bases, with 13 bases between the two germline ends. The V gene's germline CDR1 is SGDLS and CDR2 YYNGEE. The CDR3 is made up of 15 amino acids.

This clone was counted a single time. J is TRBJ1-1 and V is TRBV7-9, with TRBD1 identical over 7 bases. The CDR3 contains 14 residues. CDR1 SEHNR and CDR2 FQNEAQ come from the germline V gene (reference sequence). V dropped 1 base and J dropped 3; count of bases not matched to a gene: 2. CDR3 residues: CASSLGDRDTEAFF. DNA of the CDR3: TGTGCCAGCAGCTTAGGCGACAGGGACACTGAAGCTTTCTTT.

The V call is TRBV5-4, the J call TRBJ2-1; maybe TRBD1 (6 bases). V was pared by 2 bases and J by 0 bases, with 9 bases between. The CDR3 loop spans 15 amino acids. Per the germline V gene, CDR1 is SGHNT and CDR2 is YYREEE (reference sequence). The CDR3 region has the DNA TGTGCCAGCAGCTTAGACAGGAGCTCCTACAATGAGCAGTTCTTC. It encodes CASSLDRSSYNEQFF.

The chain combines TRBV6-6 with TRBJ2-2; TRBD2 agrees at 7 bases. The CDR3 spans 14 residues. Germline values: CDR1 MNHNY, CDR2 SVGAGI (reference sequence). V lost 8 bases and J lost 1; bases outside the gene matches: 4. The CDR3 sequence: CASAGVGNTGELFF. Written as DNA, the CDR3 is TGTGCCAGCGCGGGGGTGGGGAACACCGGGGAGCTGTTTTTT.

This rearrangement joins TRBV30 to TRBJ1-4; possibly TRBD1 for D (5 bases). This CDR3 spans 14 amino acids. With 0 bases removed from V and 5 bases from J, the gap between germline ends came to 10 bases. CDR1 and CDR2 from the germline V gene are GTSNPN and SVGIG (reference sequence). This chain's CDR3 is CAWSVTVQNEKLFF. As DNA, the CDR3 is TGTGCCTGGAGTGTGACAGTACAAAATGAAAAACTGTTTTTT. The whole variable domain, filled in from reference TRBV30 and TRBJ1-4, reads SQTIHQWPATLVQPVGSPLSLECTVEGTSNPNLYWYRQAAGRGLQLLFYSVGIGQISSEVPQNLSASRPQDRQFILSSKKLLLSDSGFYLCAWSVTVQNEKLFFGSGTQLSVL.

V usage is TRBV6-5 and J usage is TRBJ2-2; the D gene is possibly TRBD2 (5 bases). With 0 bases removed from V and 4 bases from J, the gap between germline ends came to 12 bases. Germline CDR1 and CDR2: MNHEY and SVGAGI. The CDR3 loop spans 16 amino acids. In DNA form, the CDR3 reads TGTGCCAGCAGTTACTCGAGGCTCCGGGGCACCGGGGAGCTGTTTTTT. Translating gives CASSYSRLRGTGELFF.

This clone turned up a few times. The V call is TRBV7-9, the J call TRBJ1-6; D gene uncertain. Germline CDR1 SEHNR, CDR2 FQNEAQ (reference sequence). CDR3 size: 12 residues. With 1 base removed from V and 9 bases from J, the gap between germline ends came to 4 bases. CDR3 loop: CASSLGSSPLHF. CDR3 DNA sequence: TGTGCCAGCAGCTTAGGGTCTTCACCCCTCCACTTT.

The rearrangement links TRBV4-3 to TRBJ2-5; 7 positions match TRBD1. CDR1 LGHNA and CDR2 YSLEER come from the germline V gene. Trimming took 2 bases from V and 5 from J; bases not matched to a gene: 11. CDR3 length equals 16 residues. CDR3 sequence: CASSQNGGQTHETQYF. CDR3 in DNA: TGCGCCAGCAGCCAAAATGGGGGACAGACTCATGAGACCCAGTACTTC.

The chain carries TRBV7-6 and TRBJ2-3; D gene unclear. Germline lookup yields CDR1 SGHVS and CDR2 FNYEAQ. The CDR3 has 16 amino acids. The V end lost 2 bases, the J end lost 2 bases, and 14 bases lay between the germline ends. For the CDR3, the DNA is TGTGCCAGCAGCTTAACCAACAGACTTCTCACAGATACGCAGTATTTT. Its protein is CASSLTNRLLTDTQYF.

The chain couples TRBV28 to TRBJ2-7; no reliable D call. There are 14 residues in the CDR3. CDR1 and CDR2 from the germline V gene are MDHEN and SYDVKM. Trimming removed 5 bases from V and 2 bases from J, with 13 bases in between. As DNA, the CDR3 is TGTGCCAGCAGTACGGGCGGCACACCCTACGAGCAGTACTTC. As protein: CASSTGGTPYEQYF.

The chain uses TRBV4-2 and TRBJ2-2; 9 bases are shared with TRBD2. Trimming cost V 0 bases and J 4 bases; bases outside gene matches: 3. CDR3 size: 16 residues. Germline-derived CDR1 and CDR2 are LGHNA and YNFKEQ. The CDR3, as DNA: TGTGCCAGCAGCCAAGATGGTAGCGGGAGCACCGGGGAGCTGTTTTTT. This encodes CASSQDGSGSTGELFF.

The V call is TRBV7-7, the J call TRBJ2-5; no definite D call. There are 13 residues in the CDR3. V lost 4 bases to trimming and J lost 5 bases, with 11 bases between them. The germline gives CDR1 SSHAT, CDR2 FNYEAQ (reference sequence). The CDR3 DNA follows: TGTGCCAGCAGCTCCAAAGTACGGGAGACCCAGTACTTC. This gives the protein CASSSKVRETQYF.

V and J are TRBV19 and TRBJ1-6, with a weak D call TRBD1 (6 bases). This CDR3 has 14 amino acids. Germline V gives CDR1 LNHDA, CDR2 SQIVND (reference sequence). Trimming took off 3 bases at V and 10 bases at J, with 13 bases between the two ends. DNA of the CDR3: TGTGCCAGTAGTATCGGCCAGGGGATCTCACCCCTCCACTTT. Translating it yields CASSIGQGISPLHF.

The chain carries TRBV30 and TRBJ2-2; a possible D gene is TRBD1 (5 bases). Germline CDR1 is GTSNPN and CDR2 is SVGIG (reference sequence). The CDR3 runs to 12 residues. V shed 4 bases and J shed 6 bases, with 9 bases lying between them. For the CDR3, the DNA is TGTGCCTGGAATAGGGGTCCCGGGGAGCTGTTTTTT. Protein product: CAWNRGPGELFF.